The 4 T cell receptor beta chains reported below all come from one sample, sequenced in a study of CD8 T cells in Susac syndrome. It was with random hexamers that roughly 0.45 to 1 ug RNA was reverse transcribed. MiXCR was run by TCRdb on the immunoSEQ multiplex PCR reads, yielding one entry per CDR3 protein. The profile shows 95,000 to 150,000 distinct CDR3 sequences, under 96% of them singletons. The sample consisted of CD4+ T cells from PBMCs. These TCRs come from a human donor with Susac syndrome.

The CDR3 spells CASSLGGREGETQYF. The CDR3, as DNA: TGTGCCAGCAGCTTGGGGGGACGGGAAGGGGAGACCCAGTACTTC. The chain joins TRBV5-6 to TRBJ2-5; D possibly matches TRBD1 or TRBD2 (5 bases each). V gave up 0 bases and J gave up 5 bases, with 14 bases separating them. The CDR3 consists of 15 residues. In germline, CDR1 is SGHDT, CDR2 YYEEEE.

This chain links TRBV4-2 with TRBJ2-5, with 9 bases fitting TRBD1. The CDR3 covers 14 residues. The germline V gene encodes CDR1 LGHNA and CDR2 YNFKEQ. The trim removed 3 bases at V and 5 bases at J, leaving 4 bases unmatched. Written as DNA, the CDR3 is TGTGCCAGCAGCCAGACAGGGGGGACGGAGACCCAGTACTTC. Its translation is CASSQTGGTETQYF.

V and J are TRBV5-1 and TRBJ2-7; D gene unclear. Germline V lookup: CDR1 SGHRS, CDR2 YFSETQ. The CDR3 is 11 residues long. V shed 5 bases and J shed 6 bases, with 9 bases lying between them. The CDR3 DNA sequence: TGCGCCAGCAGAGCACAGTTCGAGCAGTACTTC. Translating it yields CASRAQFEQYF.

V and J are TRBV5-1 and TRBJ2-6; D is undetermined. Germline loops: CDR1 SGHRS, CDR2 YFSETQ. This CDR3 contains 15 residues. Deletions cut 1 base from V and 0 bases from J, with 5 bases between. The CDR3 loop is CASSLINSGANVLTF. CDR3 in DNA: TGCGCCAGCAGCTTGATCAACTCTGGGGCCAACGTCCTGACTTTC.